Following are 15 T cell receptor beta chains from one sample sequenced in a study of shared clonotypes between healthy human individuals. The method was immunoSEQ multiplex PCR; TCRdb's version includes in-frame clones alone and lacks a portion of them. Counted here are roughly 1,500,000 clones, approximately 98.5% occurring once; the ten biggest clones make up around 0.38%. The sample was naive CD4+ T cells sorted from blood. Noted subset: CD45RA+ positively selected. These receptors all stem from a man aged 25-45 years in good health.

This clone was detected only once. The same CDR3 can be traced to other DNA sequences in this sample. The chain couples TRBV5-1 to TRBJ1-1, with 7 positions matching TRBD1. Looked up from germline, CDR1 is SGHRS and CDR2 is YFSETQ. The CDR3 totals 14 residues. After removal of 1 base from V and 0 bases from J, the junction contained 0 bases not matched to a gene. In DNA, the CDR3 is TGCGCCAGCAGCTTGACAGGGGTGAACACTGAAGCTTTCTTT. This codes for CASSLTGVNTEAFF.

The chain has TRBV9 and TRBJ1-1, with 8 bases lining up with TRBD1. The CDR3 extends over 16 amino acids. With 0 bases clipped from V and 0 bases from J, the junction kept 4 bases outside the gene matches. The germline gives CDR1 SGDLS, CDR2 YYNGEE. The CDR3 is CASSVGAGGMNTEAFF. CDR3 DNA: TGTGCCAGCAGCGTAGGGGCAGGGGGCATGAACACTGAAGCTTTCTTT.

The gene calls are TRBV19 and TRBJ2-1, with D unresolved. Between the trimmed V and J ends, which lost 6 bases and 9 bases, there was a span of 9 bases. The CDR3 is made up of 11 amino acids. CDR1 and CDR2 from the germline V gene are LNHDA and SQIVND (reference sequence). The DNA of the CDR3 is TGTGCCAGTAGCCTATTTGGTGAGCAGTTCTTC. Its protein product is CASSLFGEQFF.

This sequence joins TRBV5-1 and TRBJ2-2; D perhaps matches TRBD2 (6 bases). Germline assignment: CDR1 SGHRS and CDR2 YFSETQ. CDR3 length: 15 residues. Trimming removed 4 bases at V and 1 base at J, with 11 bases between. The CDR3 spells CASSRGAENTGELFF. The CDR3 DNA sequence: TGCGCCAGCAGCCGCGGGGCGGAGAACACCGGGGAGCTGTTTTTT.

The V call is TRBV27, the J call TRBJ1-4; TRBD1 might be the D (5 bases). Germline CDR1 reads MNHEY; CDR2 reads SMNVEV (reference sequence). Trimming stripped 2 bases from V and 4 bases from J, with 17 bases between. This CDR3 spans 17 amino acids. The CDR3 loop reads CASSLTQGGGYNEKLFF. In DNA form, the CDR3 reads TGTGCCAGCAGTTTAACCCAGGGCGGAGGCTATAATGAAAAACTGTTTTTT.

The gene calls are TRBV7-2 and TRBJ1-5; D not certain. Trimming took off 2 bases at V and 7 bases at J, with 12 bases between the two ends. CDR3 length equals 14 residues. Germline V gene lookup returns CDR1 SGHTA and CDR2 FQGNSA. CDR3 loop: CASSLRPTGQPQHF. The CDR3 DNA follows: TGTGCCAGCAGCTTAAGACCGACGGGGCAGCCCCAGCATTTT.

V is TRBV5-1 and J is TRBJ1-1, with a weak D call TRBD1 (5 bases). CDR3 length: 12 amino acids. The germline CDR1 and CDR2 sequences are SGHRS and YFSETQ. Trimming stripped 7 bases from V and 1 base from J, with 8 bases between. The CDR3 DNA follows: TGCGCCAGCGGACACCCGAACACTGAAGCTTTCTTT. As protein: CASGHPNTEAFF. The full variable domain, with the rest looked up from reference TRBV5-1 and TRBJ1-1, is KAGVTQTPRYLIKTRGQQVTLSCSPISGHRSVSWYQQTPGQGLQFLFEYFSETQRNKGNFPGRFSGRQFSNSRSEMNVSTLELGDSALYLCASGHPNTEAFFGQGTRLTVV.

CDR3 sequence: CASSPGLAGAASTDTQYF. The CDR3 DNA reads as TGTGCCAGCAGCCCGGGACTAGCGGGAGCAGCCAGCACAGATACGCAGTATTTT. The chain joins TRBV7-9 to TRBJ2-3, with 14 bases aligning to TRBD2. Germline values: CDR1 SEHNR, CDR2 FQNEAQ (reference sequence). The CDR3 is 18 amino acids. Trimming cost V 5 bases and J 0 bases; bases outside gene matches: 7. Together with reference TRBV7-9 and TRBJ2-3, the CDR3 gives the full variable domain: DTGVSQNPRHKITKRGQNVTFRCDPISEHNRLYWYRQTLGQGPEFLTYFQNEAQLEKSRLLSDRFSAERPKGSFSTLEIQRTEQGDSAMYLCASSPGLAGAASTDTQYFGPGTRLTVL.

The genes are TRBV9 and TRBJ2-7; the match to TRBD2 covers 10 bases. The trim removed 3 bases at V and 6 bases at J, leaving 6 bases unmatched. Germline loops: CDR1 SGDLS, CDR2 YYNGEE. The length of the CDR3 is 14 residues. Written as DNA, the CDR3 is TGTGCCAGCAGCGGCCTAGCGGGAGTCGGCGAGCAGTACTTC. This codes for CASSGLAGVGEQYF.

With respect to this clone: The sample holds other DNA sequences that translate to the same CDR3. The gene calls are TRBV5-4 and TRBJ2-2; 7 positions agree with TRBD1. The CDR3 loop spans 14 amino acids. V shed 2 bases, J shed 4 bases, and the junction held 2 bases outside the gene matches. Looked up from germline, CDR1 is SGHNT and CDR2 is YYREEE (reference sequence). Written as DNA, the CDR3 is TGTGCCAGCAGCTTACAGGGGAGCACCGGGGAGCTGTTTTTT. This translates into CASSLQGSTGELFF.

The chain combines TRBV5-1 with TRBJ2-2, with 10 bases aligning to TRBD2. This CDR3 comprises 16 residues. The germline gives CDR1 SGHRS, CDR2 YFSETQ. V was clipped by 0 bases and J by 6 bases; unmatched bases: 5. CDR3 sequence (DNA): TGCGCCAGCAGCTTGGAATTAGCGGGAGGCGCCGGGGAGCTGTTTTTT. Amino acids: CASSLELAGGAGELFF.

CDR3 nucleotide sequence: TGTGCTAGTGGTTTGTCTAGCGGGTCAGGCAATGAGCAGTTCTTC. This codes for CASGLSSGSGNEQFF. The chain joins TRBV12-5 to TRBJ2-1, with 8 bases identical to TRBD2. Germline V CDR1 and CDR2: LGHNT, FRNRAP. V dropped 2 bases and J dropped 6; count of bases not matched to a gene: 6. This CDR3 is built from 15 residues.

In this sample, this clone turned up a few times. This rearrangement joins TRBV30 to TRBJ2-3; the match to TRBD1 covers 8 bases. V was clipped by 6 bases and J by 0 bases; unmatched bases: 5. This CDR3 region has 14 residues. The germline V gene encodes CDR1 GTSNPN and CDR2 SVGIG (reference sequence). The CDR3 DNA reads as TGTGCCTGCTCGTGGACAGGGAGCACAGATACGCAGTATTTT. Protein sequence: CACSWTGSTDTQYF.

This chain links TRBV4-2 with TRBJ1-4; D not resolved. The CDR3 covers 16 residues. The V and J ends lost 1 base and 5 bases respectively, with 14 bases between them. The germline V gene encodes CDR1 LGHNA and CDR2 YNFKEQ. The CDR3 sequence is CASSQVALGVNEKLFF. CDR3 nucleotide sequence: TGTGCCAGCAGCCAAGTGGCCCTCGGCGTAAATGAAAAACTGTTTTTT.

This chain connects TRBV7-2 to TRBJ1-1, with D tentatively TRBD1 (6 bases). This CDR3 is 14 amino acids long. V lost 5 bases, J lost 0 bases, and 10 bases lay in between. Germline loops: CDR1 SGHTA, CDR2 FQGNSA. The CDR3 coding sequence is TGTGCCAGCAGCCCAGGGGCTCTGAACACTGAAGCTTTCTTT. Residues: CASSPGALNTEAFF.